Listed below are T cell receptor beta chains from one sample, sequenced in a study of T-cell reconstitution after alpha-beta-depleted transplantation in children. Via MiXCR, TCRdb re-called the PCR reads, giving one row per CDR3 protein. Altogether 540,000 or so distinct CDR3 sequences are present, about 21% being singletons, with the ten largest covering 11% to 15%. The sequenced sample was PBMCs, mostly from graft donor cells, obtained 360 days after TCRalphabeta/CD19-depleted stem cell transplant. The receptors were sampled from a boy in the first two years of life who had a stem cell transplant for acute myeloid leukemia, so the T cells may come from the graft donor. The CDR3 runs from the conserved cysteine through the conserved F or W. D genes are given only for firm matches. Expanded clones are given a class, and other clones once, few, many or no size at all.

DNA | CDR3 | size | J | V | D
TGTGCCAGCAGTCCCGACGGCTTGGGACAGGGAGTCTATGAGCAGTTCTTC | CASSPDGLGQGVYEQFF | NA | TRBJ2-1 | TRBV6-1 | TRBD1
TGCAGTGCTATGGACAGGGGGCACGACTACAATGAGCAGTTCTTC | CSAMDRGHDYNEQFF | NA | TRBJ2-1 | TRBV20-1 | TRBD1
TGCAGCGTTGGTGCGTCCTCACACTATGTGGGCTACACCTTC | CSVGASSHYVGYTF | NA | TRBJ1-2 | TRBV29-1 | NA
TGTGCCACCAGCAGAGATCCAGGGGGCGGCACAGATACGCAGTATTTT | CATSRDPGGGTDTQYF | NA | TRBJ2-3 | TRBV15 | TRBD1
TGTGCCAGCAGCCTAGGGGGACAGAGCACCGGGGAGCTGTTTTTT | CASSLGGQSTGELFF | few | TRBJ2-2 | TRBV3-1 | TRBD1
TGTGCCAGCAAGCCCTGGCCCTCTAATGAAAAACTGTTTTTT | CASKPWPSNEKLFF | many | TRBJ1-4 | TRBV6-1 | NA
TGTGCCAACAGCTTAGGCGGAATCATGAACACTGAAGCTTTCTTT | CANSLGGIMNTEAFF | NA | TRBJ1-1 | TRBV7-9 | NA
TGTGCCAGCAGTTTACGAGGGGATGGACACTACGAGCAGTACTTC | CASSLRGDGHYEQYF | few | TRBJ2-7 | TRBV27 | NA
TGTGCCAGCAGACCACTCAGGGTTCGACTGGACACCATATATTTT | CASRPLRVRLDTIYF | NA | TRBJ1-3 | TRBV6-2/TRBV6-3 | NA
TGTGCCACCAGTGATTCCCGAATTAGAAGCACAGATACGCAGTATTTT | CATSDSRIRSTDTQYF | NA | TRBJ2-3 | TRBV24-1 | NA
TGTGCCAGCAGCCCGCAGGAGGGCAAAAACATTCAGTACTTC | CASSPQEGKNIQYF | NA | TRBJ2-4 | TRBV4-2 | NA
TGTGCCACCAGTGATGGACGGACCGGGCGGGCCTACGAGCAGTACTTC | CATSDGRTGRAYEQYF | NA | TRBJ2-7 | TRBV24-1 | NA
TGTGCCAGCAGCTTAAATATAGCGGGGAATGAGCAGTTCTTC | CASSLNIAGNEQFF | many | TRBJ2-1 | TRBV7-2 | TRBD2
TGCAGCGTTGGGTCCGGTTACACCTTC | CSVGSGYTF | many | TRBJ1-2 | TRBV29-1 | NA
TGTGCCAGCGGATACGACAGGTTATACGAGCAGTACTTC | CASGYDRLYEQYF | many | TRBJ2-7 | TRBV14 | NA
TGTGCCAGCAGCGTAGATGGAGGTAACGAAAAACTGTTTTTT | CASSVDGGNEKLFF | NA | TRBJ1-4 | TRBV9 | NA
TGTGCCAGCAGCTTGGACTGGGGCGGTATACTCCACTTT | CASSLDWGGILHF | few | TRBJ1-6 | TRBV5-6 | NA
TGCGCCAGCAGCCCAGAGGAGGCGGGGGGCGCAGAGCTTACAGATACGCAGTATTTT | CASSPEEAGGAELTDTQYF | NA | TRBJ2-3 | TRBV5-1 | TRBD2
TGTGCCAGCAGCTACGACGGGGGTCCCTCCTACGAGCAGTACTTC | CASSYDGGPSYEQYF | NA | TRBJ2-7 | TRBV7-9 | NA
TGTGCCAGCAGTTTCCCTGATGAGCAGTTCTTC | CASSFPDEQFF | NA | TRBJ2-1 | TRBV28 | NA
TGTGCCAGCAGTTTTGCCGGGACAGGGGTCATTCAGTACTTC | CASSFAGTGVIQYF | few | TRBJ2-4 | TRBV12-3/TRBV12-4 | TRBD1
TGCAGCGTTGATGCCCTCTGGGTCTACAATGAGCAGTTCTTC | CSVDALWVYNEQFF | few | TRBJ2-1 | TRBV29-1 | NA
TGTGCCAGCAGGCCTAGTAGGGGCTACGATTCACCCCTCCACTTT | CASRPSRGYDSPLHF | NA | TRBJ1-6 | TRBV6-1 | NA
TGTGCCAGCAGCCAAGATCAACGGGGAGTGCGAAATGAAAAACTGTTTTTT | CASSQDQRGVRNEKLFF | few | TRBJ1-4 | TRBV4-2 | NA
TGCAGTGCTAGAGGGCTAGCGGTGACAGATACGCAGTATTTT | CSARGLAVTDTQYF | many | TRBJ2-3 | TRBV20-1 | TRBD2
TGTGCCAGCAGTGACGCCGTATCTGGAAACACCATATATTTT | CASSDAVSGNTIYF | few | TRBJ1-3 | TRBV2 | NA
TGTGCCAGCAGCTTATCGGGACAGTCTTACAATGAGCAGTTCTTC | CASSLSGQSYNEQFF | few | TRBJ2-1 | TRBV3-1 | TRBD1
TGTGCCAGCAGTTACTTCCAGGACAGCGATTACTATGGCTACACCTTC | CASSYFQDSDYYGYTF | NA | TRBJ1-2 | TRBV6-5 | NA
TGCAGTGCTAGAGGGGCAGGGTTGATCGAGACCCAGTACTTC | CSARGAGLIETQYF | few | TRBJ2-5 | TRBV20-1 | NA
TGTGCCAGCAGCTTAGGGCTGTGGGGCACTGAAGCTTTCTTT | CASSLGLWGTEAFF | NA | TRBJ1-1 | TRBV7-9 | NA
TGTGCCACCAGCAGAGATATCGAGAATATGGAGTACTTC | CATSRDIENMEYF | NA | TRBJ2-5 | TRBV15 | NA
TGTGCCAGCAGCCCCCGGCAACAGGGGTGGGAGACCCAGTACTTC | CASSPRQQGWETQYF | many | TRBJ2-5 | TRBV3-1 | TRBD1
TGTGCCAGCGGCTCCTTGGACAGGAGCTCCTACGAGCAGTACTTC | CASGSLDRSSYEQYF | NA | TRBJ2-7 | TRBV5-6 | TRBD1
TGTGCCAGCAGCGTAAGCGGCGGAGGCACTGAAGCTTTCTTT | CASSVSGGGTEAFF | many | TRBJ1-1 | TRBV9 | NA
TGTGCCAGCAGTCCCCCGGGACAGGGTCGACGGGAAGAACTGTTTTTT | CASSPPGQGRREELFF | NA | TRBJ1-4 | TRBV12-3/TRBV12-4 | TRBD1
TGTGCCAGCAGTGAAGGGGTTAGCGGGGGGTATTCAGGTCAAAATGAGCAGTTCTTC | CASSEGVSGGYSGQNEQFF | many | TRBJ2-1 | TRBV6-1 | TRBD2
TGTGCCAGCAGCTTGACCGGGACCCCTACCCTCAATGAGCAGTTCTTC | CASSLTGTPTLNEQFF | NA | TRBJ2-1 | TRBV9 | NA
TGTGCCAGCAGCTTAGAGGCTGGTTACGAGCAGTACTTC | CASSLEAGYEQYF | NA | TRBJ2-7 | TRBV7-2 | NA
TGTGCCAGCAGTTACTCGGAATACACCTACGAGCAGTACTTC | CASSYSEYTYEQYF | NA | TRBJ2-7 | TRBV6-5 | NA
TGCAGTGCTTCTAAGGGACGGAAATACGAGCAGTACTTC | CSASKGRKYEQYF | many | TRBJ2-7 | TRBV20-1 | NA
TGTGCCACCGGCCTGGGGACTAGCGGGGGTAGACAAGAGACCCAGTACTTC | CATGLGTSGGRQETQYF | few | TRBJ2-5 | TRBV10-3 | TRBD2
TGCAGTGCTCGGACTAGCGGCAACATTCAGTACTTC | CSARTSGNIQYF | many | TRBJ2-4 | TRBV20-1 | TRBD2
TGTGCCAGCAGCTTCAATCCCGGGACAGGGCGGAACACTGAAGCTTTCTTT | CASSFNPGTGRNTEAFF | many | TRBJ1-1 | TRBV7-9 | TRBD1
TGCAGTGCTAGTGGACTAGCGGGGGTTGCTCCGGCAGATACGCAGTATTTT | CSASGLAGVAPADTQYF | many | TRBJ2-3 | TRBV20-1 | TRBD2
TGTGCCAGCAGTTTTGGGACCTCGAACACTGAAGCTTTCTTT | CASSFGTSNTEAFF | few | TRBJ1-1 | TRBV12-3/TRBV12-4 | NA
TGCAGCGTTGCCCTGGCCAAAAACATTCAGTACTTC | CSVALAKNIQYF | many | TRBJ2-4 | TRBV29-1 | NA
TGTGCCAGCATCGACCTAGGGAAGAACACTGAAGCTTTCTTT | CASIDLGKNTEAFF | many | TRBJ1-1 | TRBV5-5 | NA
TGTGCCTGGAGTGTAGGGGCAGTAAATGAGCAGTTCTTC | CAWSVGAVNEQFF | few | TRBJ2-1 | TRBV30 | NA
TGTGCCATCAGTGGAGTGGATCAGCCCCAGCATTTT | CAISGVDQPQHF | NA | TRBJ1-5 | TRBV10-3 | NA
TGCAGTGCCATAGACCGAGAGTGGGTGGATACGCAGTATTTT | CSAIDREWVDTQYF | many | TRBJ2-3 | TRBV20-1 | NA
TGTGCCAGCAGTTTCCTGGTTGATATCGACAGGCTCTACACTGAAGCTTTCTTT | CASSFLVDIDRLYTEAFF | few | TRBJ1-1 | TRBV12-3/TRBV12-4 | NA
TGTGCCAGCAGCTCGGGACAGGGGGAATACGAGCAGTACTTC | CASSSGQGEYEQYF | NA | TRBJ2-7 | TRBV7-8 | TRBD1
TGCGCCAGCAGCCATTCTACCCTCCGGGACAGGCTCAATGAGCAGTTCTTC | CASSHSTLRDRLNEQFF | many | TRBJ2-1 | TRBV4-1 | TRBD1
TGTGCCAGCCGATTAGCCAGGGTGCGAGGCTACACCTTC | CASRLARVRGYTF | few | TRBJ1-2 | TRBV28 | NA
TGTGCCAGCAGTGACAGCGATAATTCACCCCTCCACTTT | CASSDSDNSPLHF | few | TRBJ1-6 | TRBV28 | NA
TGCGCCAGCAGCGCCCGACAGGGCCCCTACAATGAGCAGTTCTTC | CASSARQGPYNEQFF | many | TRBJ2-1 | TRBV5-1 | TRBD1
TGTGCCTCCGGACCCGGGACACCTGTCATGGAGACCCAGTACTTC | CASGPGTPVMETQYF | many | TRBJ2-5 | TRBV15 | NA
TGTGCCAGCAGTTCCGACAGGGTTACGCTAAATTCACCCCTCCACTTT | CASSSDRVTLNSPLHF | NA | TRBJ1-6 | TRBV6-5 | TRBD1
TGTGCCACCGAGGAACCCCGAGAGACCCAGTACTTC | CATEEPRETQYF | NA | TRBJ2-5 | TRBV6-1 | NA